These 19 T cell receptor beta chains were sequenced from one sample in a study of cytotoxic CD8 clonotypes in ibrutinib-treated CLL (dated by TCRdb to 2020 to 2022). The intended sense of this specimen's time point label: 12 months on ibrutinib. The library was obtained by the immunoSEQ multiplex PCR assay. TCRdb holds this immuneACCESS table with in-frame rearrangements only. Some clones are missing; in checked studies, unresolved V genes explain under half, and the rest has no known cause. A total of some 200,000 clones appear in this sample, about three quarters of them only once. 5.5% to 6% of the sample goes to the ten largest clones. Here the sequenced sample was PBMCs, taken after 12 months of ibrutinib treatment. The receptors were gathered from a human donor with chronic lymphocytic leukemia.

This clone was found a few times. The rearrangement links TRBV25-1 to TRBJ1-1, with D tentatively TRBD1 (5 bases). Germline lookup yields CDR1 MGHDK and CDR2 SYGVNS. The V and J ends lost 1 base and 4 bases respectively, with 13 bases between them. This CDR3 contains 15 residues. The CDR3 loop is CASSELFGTATEAFF. DNA of the CDR3: TGTGCCAGCAGTGAATTATTTGGGACGGCCACTGAAGCTTTCTTT.

This chain connects TRBV12-5 to TRBJ2-3, with D perhaps matching TRBD1 or TRBD2 (6 bases each). Germline CDR1 and CDR2: LGHNT and FRNRAP. V lost 4 bases and J 7 bases, leaving 12 bases between the germline ends. The CDR3 runs to 13 residues. The CDR3 nucleotides are TGTGCTAGTGGTTCGGGGGCGGGCCATACGCAGTATTTT. Residues: CASGSGAGHTQYF.

This clone occurred a few times. Here the CDR3 DNA reads TGTGCCAGCTCGACAGCAACTAATGAAAAACTGTTTTTT. Residues: CASSTATNEKLFF. This chain links TRBV18 with TRBJ1-4, with D maybe TRBD1 (5 bases). The ends were cut back, 6 bases at V and 0 bases at J, with 5 bases in the middle. CDR1 is KGHSH and CDR2 is LQKENI in the germline V gene. The CDR3 extends over 13 amino acids. Full variable domain (rest looked up from reference TRBV18 and TRBJ1-4): NAGVMQNPRHLVRRRGQEARLRCSPMKGHSHVYWYRQLPEEGLKFMVYLQKENIIDESGMPKERFSAEFPKEGPSILRIQQVVRGDSAAYFCASSTATNEKLFFGSGTQLSVL.

This clone appeared once. The chain carries TRBV27 and TRBJ1-1; D is unclear. Germline V gene data show CDR1 as MNHEY and CDR2 as SMNVEV (reference sequence). This CDR3 has 15 amino acids. Between the trimmed V and J ends, which lost 7 bases and 2 bases, there was a span of 17 bases. The CDR3 reads CASKGFSIYNTEAFF. The DNA for the CDR3 is TGTGCCAGCAAGGGTTTTTCGATTTATAACACTGAAGCTTTCTTT.

The chain recombines TRBV28 with TRBJ2-3; 9 bases match TRBD1. Trimming at V came to 5 bases and at J to 3 bases, leaving 12 bases not matched to a gene. CDR1 and CDR2 (germline): MDHEN, SYDVKM. CDR3 length: 17 amino acids. Here the CDR3 DNA reads TGTGCCAGCAGTATAAGGGGACAGGGAAGTTTAACAGATACGCAGTATTTT. It translates to CASSIRGQGSLTDTQYF.

The chain recombines TRBV6-6 with TRBJ2-7, with 10 bases fitting TRBD2. The germline gives CDR1 MNHNY, CDR2 SVGAGI (reference sequence). The CDR3 totals 15 residues. J gave up 4 bases and V 4 bases, and 7 bases lay outside the gene matches. CDR3 nucleotides: TGTGCCAGCAGTTGGGGAGCGGGAGGGCCGTACGAGCAGTACTTC. Translating gives CASSWGAGGPYEQYF.

The chain joins TRBV9 to TRBJ1-2; D is unclear. The ends were cut back, 3 bases at V and 1 base at J, with 22 bases in the middle. CDR3 length: 18 residues. The germline V gene has CDR1 SGDLS and CDR2 YYNGEE. DNA of the CDR3: TGTGCCAGCAGCGGACCTAGGCTTTCAGGCGGCCTTAACTATGGCTACACCTTC. Translation: CASSGPRLSGGLNYGYTF. The complete variable domain, with remaining parts taken from reference TRBV9 and TRBJ1-2, reads DSGVTQTPKHLITATGQRVTLRCSPRSGDLSVYWYQQSLDQGLQFLIQYYNGEERAKGNILERFSAQQFPDLHSELNLSSLELGDSALYFCASSGPRLSGGLNYGYTFGSGTRLTVV.

This clone was seen a single time. The J gene is TRBJ2-5, the V gene TRBV2; no firm D call. Germline loops: CDR1 SNHLY, CDR2 FYNNEI. Trimming removed 6 bases from V and 3 bases from J, with 8 bases in between. This CDR3 spans 12 amino acids. The DNA of the CDR3 is TGTGCCAGCAGGACGGTCAAAGAGACCCAGTACTTC. As protein: CASRTVKETQYF.

CDR3 sequence reads: CASGLVLQREPPGELFF. CDR3 in DNA: TGTGCTAGTGGTTTGGTACTTCAGCGGGAGCCCCCCGGGGAGCTGTTTTTT. This chain links TRBV12-5 with TRBJ2-2; 8 bases are shared with TRBD2. The CDR3 covers 17 residues. J gave up 6 bases and V 0 bases, and 9 bases lay outside the gene matches. Germline V gives CDR1 LGHNT, CDR2 FRNRAP.

This clone was counted a single time. The chain joins TRBV9 to TRBJ2-7; possibly TRBD1 for D (5 bases). Germline assignment: CDR1 SGDLS and CDR2 YYNGEE. Trimming pared 0 bases from V and 0 bases from J, leaving 7 bases between. The CDR3 contains 14 residues. CDR3 protein: CASSVEGISYEQYF. The CDR3 coding sequence is TGTGCCAGCAGCGTAGAGGGGATCTCCTACGAGCAGTACTTC.

This clone has only a few counts. V and J are TRBV28 and TRBJ2-3, with a possible D match to TRBD2 (5 bases). Germline-derived CDR1 and CDR2 are MDHEN and SYDVKM. Trimming left V 6 bases short and J 7 bases short, with 17 bases between. The CDR3 covers 14 residues. The CDR3 DNA follows: TGTGCCAGCAGACCCTCCTCAGGCGGGTATACGCAGTATTTT. Its translation is CASRPSSGGYTQYF.

This clone was found a few times. The rearrangement joins TRBV28 to TRBJ1-2, with 9 bases identical to TRBD1. Germline lookup yields CDR1 MDHEN and CDR2 SYDVKM. The V segment lost 5 bases and the J segment 8 bases; nucleotides outside the gene matches: 6. The CDR3 extends over 13 amino acids. CDR3 region: CASSAQQGAGYTF. CDR3 bases: TGTGCCAGCAGTGCCCAACAGGGGGCAGGCTACACCTTC.

The chain is built from TRBV6-6 and TRBJ1-5; D is unresolved. Trimming cost V 0 bases and J 3 bases, with 6 bases left between them. CDR3 length equals 14 residues. CDR1 is MNHNY, CDR2 SVGAGI, per germline (reference sequence). CDR3 in amino acids: CASSYSAVNQPQHF. The CDR3 region has the DNA TGTGCCAGCAGTTACTCTGCAGTCAATCAGCCCCAGCATTTT.

This clone was detected a few times. This chain connects TRBV4-1 to TRBJ1-1; D gene unclear. Germline V gene data show CDR1 as MGHRA and CDR2 as YSYEKL. The CDR3 extends over 17 amino acids. Between the trimmed V and J ends, which lost 3 bases and 8 bases, there was a span of 25 bases. The CDR3 DNA sequence: TGCGCCAGCAGCCATCCTAACTCTAATTGGGGAAAAAAAGAAGCTTTCTTT. Its translation is CASSHPNSNWGKKEAFF.

This clone occurred once. The chain uses TRBV11-1 and TRBJ1-4; 7 bases align to TRBD1. The J segment lost 10 bases and the V segment lost 0 bases, leaving 2 bases of the junction unmatched. CDR1 is SGHAT, CDR2 FQDESV, per germline (reference sequence). The CDR3 loop spans 13 amino acids. For the CDR3, the DNA is TGTGCCAGCAGCTTAGCCGGGACAGCAAAACTGTTTTTT. Its protein product is CASSLAGTAKLFF.

This clone was seen once. J is TRBJ2-3 and V is TRBV4-1, with 10 bases matching TRBD2. CDR1 is MGHRA and CDR2 is YSYEKL in the germline V gene. This CDR3 is 15 amino acids long. V dropped 7 bases and J dropped 0; count of bases not matched to a gene: 4. CDR3 sequence (DNA): TGCGCCAGCAAGATACTAGCGGGGAGCACAGATACGCAGTATTTT. Translating gives CASKILAGSTDTQYF.

The J gene is TRBJ2-1, the V gene TRBV5-6, with TRBD1 identical over 7 bases. Germline V gene lookup returns CDR1 SGHDT and CDR2 YYEEEE. The trim removed 0 bases at V and 9 bases at J, leaving 0 bases unmatched. The CDR3 is 12 amino acids. The CDR3, as DNA: TGTGCCAGCAGCTTGGACAGGGGTGAGCAGTTCTTC. Protein: CASSLDRGEQFF.

The DNA for the CDR3 is TGTGCCTGGAGTCCGGACAGGCGGAACACTGAAGCTTTCTTT. Encoded protein: CAWSPDRRNTEAFF. The chain recombines TRBV30 with TRBJ1-1; TRBD1 agrees at 7 bases. This CDR3 contains 14 residues. From germline, CDR1 is GTSNPN and CDR2 SVGIG (reference sequence). The V and J ends lost 2 bases and 1 base, in that order; junction bases with no gene match: 4.

The count of this clone is one. The CDR3 protein is CSVQGLAAQYNEQFF. The CDR3 bases are TGCAGCGTCCAGGGACTAGCGGCCCAATACAATGAGCAGTTCTTC. The gene calls are TRBV29-1 and TRBJ2-1; 11 bases align to TRBD2. The germline V gene encodes CDR1 SQVTM and CDR2 ANQGSEA. The CDR3 loop spans 15 amino acids. V shed 6 bases and J 4 bases; nucleotides not matched to a gene: 8.